Sequencing of this T cell receptor (beta chain) was carried out in a study of T cell changes during pregnancy in multiple sclerosis. The assay was immunoSEQ multiplex PCR, and TCRdb's table has in-frame clones only and misses some. The table shows tens of thousands of clones, with over 85% occurring only once. The sequenced sample was peripheral blood, obtained in the second trimester of pregnancy. This TCR was sampled from a female donor in good health, enrolled as a control in a pregnancy study.

The CDR3 loop reads CASSLARGSTDTQYF. In DNA form, the CDR3 reads TGTGCCAGCAGCTTAGCACGAGGCAGCACAGATACGCAGTATTTT. The chain carries TRBV7-9 and TRBJ2-3, with D unclear. From germline, CDR1 is SEHNR and CDR2 FQNEAQ (reference sequence). V lost 0 bases and J 0 bases, leaving 7 bases between the germline ends. The CDR3 length is 15 residues.